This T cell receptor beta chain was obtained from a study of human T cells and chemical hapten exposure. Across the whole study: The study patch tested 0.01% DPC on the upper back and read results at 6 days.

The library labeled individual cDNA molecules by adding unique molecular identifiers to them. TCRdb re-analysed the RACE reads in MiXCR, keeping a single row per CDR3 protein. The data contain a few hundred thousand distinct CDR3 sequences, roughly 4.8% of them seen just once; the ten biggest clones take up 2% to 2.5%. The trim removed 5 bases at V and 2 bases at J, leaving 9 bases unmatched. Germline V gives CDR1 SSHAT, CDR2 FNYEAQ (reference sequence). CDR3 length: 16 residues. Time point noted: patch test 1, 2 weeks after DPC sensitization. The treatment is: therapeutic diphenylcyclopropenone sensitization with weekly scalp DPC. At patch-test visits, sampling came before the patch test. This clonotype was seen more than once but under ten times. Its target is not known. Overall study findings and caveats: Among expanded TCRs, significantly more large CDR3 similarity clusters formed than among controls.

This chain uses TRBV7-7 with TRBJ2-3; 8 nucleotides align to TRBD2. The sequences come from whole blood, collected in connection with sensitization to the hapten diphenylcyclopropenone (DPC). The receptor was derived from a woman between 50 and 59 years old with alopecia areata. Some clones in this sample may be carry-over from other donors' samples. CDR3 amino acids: CASSALAGKVTDTQYF. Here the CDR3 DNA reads TGTGCCAGCAGCGCCTTAGCGGGGAAAGTCACAGATACGCAGTATTTT.